These 24 T cell receptor beta chains were sequenced from one sample in a study of neurological immune-mediated disorders (dated by TCRdb to the late 2010s). The sample's time point label, decoded: longitudinal time-point 1 (baseline). Library generation was performed with 5' RACE. The run used an Illumina HiSeq 2500. TCRdb trimmed public reads at Q25 via fastp, called clones via MiXCR and kept in-frame beta chains. All rows with the same CDR3 protein become a single entry with the most common DNA and genes. The sample yields 60,000 to 90,000 distinct CDR3 sequences; approximately 10% were counted once. In total, the top ten clones hold 9.5% to 10% of the sample. The sample taken for sequencing was PBMCs. Receptors originate from a man younger than 45 in good health.

This clonotype was detected ten times or more. J is TRBJ2-1 and V is TRBV20-1, with TRBD2 identical over 12 bases. In germline, CDR1 is DFQATT, CDR2 SNEGSKA (reference sequence). The V segment lost 3 bases and the J segment 13 bases; nucleotides outside the gene matches: 7. CDR3 length: 13 amino acids. The CDR3 nucleotides are TGCAGTGCTAGTACACTAGCGGGAGGCGAACAGTTCTTC. Its translation is CSASTLAGGEQFF.

This clonotype has only one observation. The chain carries TRBV10-3 and TRBJ1-1; TRBD1 is a possible D gene (5 bases). With 6 bases removed from V and 4 bases from J, the gap between germline ends came to 18 bases. In germline, CDR1 is ENHRY, CDR2 SYGVKD. The CDR3 is 15 amino acids. CDR3 loop: CAIRGGISMGTEAFF. In nucleotides, the CDR3 is TGTGCCATCAGGGGGGGGATCAGTATGGGCACTGAAGCTTTCTTT.

This clonotype was counted at least ten times. At one of its ends the junction is not consistent with the germline gene, which may arise from a read error. CDR3 region: CASSLDTGELFF. The CDR3 DNA reads as TGCGCCAGCAGCTTGGACACCGGGGAGCTGTTTTTT. The rearrangement joins TRBV27 to TRBJ2-2; D is uncertain. The V gene's germline CDR1 is MNHEY and CDR2 SMNVEV (reference sequence). The CDR3 has 12 amino acids.

This clonotype was detected many times. This chain connects TRBV5-1 to TRBJ2-2; D is ambiguous. Per germline, CDR1 SGHRS and CDR2 YFSETQ. The CDR3 contains 12 residues. Trimming pared 4 bases from V and 2 bases from J, leaving 3 bases between. The CDR3 bases are TGCGCCAGCAGCCCCAACACCGGGGAGCTGTTTTTT. Translating gives CASSPNTGELFF. The full variable domain, completed using reference TRBV5-1 and TRBJ2-2, is KAGVTQTPRYLIKTRGQQVTLSCSPISGHRSVSWYQQTPGQGLQFLFEYFSETQRNKGNFPGRFSGRQFSNSRSEMNVSTLELGDSALYLCASSPNTGELFFGEGSRLTVL.

This clonotype was observed many times. The gene calls are TRBV12-3 or TRBV12-4 and TRBJ2-3; maybe TRBD2 (6 bases). The CDR3 is made up of 16 amino acids. Deletions cut 5 bases from V and 4 bases from J, with 19 bases between. CDR3 in amino acids: CASSPRGRGVADTQYF. The CDR3 coding sequence is TGTGCCAGCAGTCCGAGGGGCCGCGGGGTGGCAGATACGCAGTATTTT.

This clonotype was seen ten or more times. This may come from a read error, since a much larger clone is one base off. V gene TRBV2 combines with J gene TRBJ2-5; D may be TRBD2 (6 bases). Germline assignment: CDR1 SNHLY and CDR2 FYNNEI. The CDR3 has 14 amino acids. CDR3 in DNA: TGTGTCAGCAGGTTACGGGAGAGCCAAGAGACCCAGTACTTC. Translation: CVSRLRESQETQYF. The full variable domain, in which reference TRBV2 and TRBJ2-5 provide the parts outside the CDR3, is EPEVTQTPSHQVTQMGQEVILRCVPISNHLYFYWYRQILGQKVEFLVSFYNNEISEKSEIFDDQFSVERPDGSNFTLKIRSTKLEDSAMYFCVSRLRESQETQYFGPGTRLLVL.

At least ten counts were recorded for this clonotype. This chain connects TRBV29-1 to TRBJ1-1; D remains unclear. CDR3 length: 13 residues. Germline CDR1 and CDR2: SQVTM and ANQGSEA. The V and J ends lost 3 bases and 8 bases respectively, with 16 bases between them. CDR3 coding DNA: TGCAGCGTTGATCTCGAGGTGGGGAGGGAAGCTTTCTTT. As protein: CSVDLEVGREAFF.

This clonotype was detected ten times or more. The V and J genes are TRBV12-3 or TRBV12-4 and TRBJ2-7, with D hard to call. The CDR3 is 14 residues long. With 3 bases removed from V and 2 bases from J, the gap between germline ends came to 11 bases. CDR3 region: CASSFGPQTYEQYF. Here the CDR3 DNA reads TGTGCCAGCAGTTTCGGCCCCCAGACCTACGAGCAGTACTTC.

To note about this clonotype: A much larger clone lies one base from this, so it may be a read error. The rearrangement uses TRBV12-3 or TRBV12-4 and TRBJ2-7; 13 nucleotides agree with TRBD2. V shed 5 bases and J 8 bases; nucleotides not matched to a gene: 6. The CDR3 spans 14 residues. This CDR3 reads CASSRTSGSDKQYF. CDR3 DNA sequence: TGTGCCAGCAGTCGGACTAGCGGGAGCGACAAGCAGTACTTC.

In its sample, this clonotype was seen many times. The CDR3 sequence: CAISESSGRGTGELFF. For the CDR3, the DNA is TGTGCCATCAGTGAGTCAAGCGGGAGAGGCACCGGGGAGCTGTTTTTT. This chain uses TRBV10-3 with TRBJ2-2; the match to TRBD2 covers 8 bases. This CDR3 contains 16 residues. V shed 0 bases and J 4 bases; nucleotides not matched to a gene: 4. Germline assignment: CDR1 ENHRY and CDR2 SYGVKD.

This clonotype was counted at least ten times. This chain joins TRBV28 and TRBJ2-5; D uncertain. Germline V gene lookup returns CDR1 MDHEN and CDR2 SYDVKM. The length of the CDR3 is 14 residues. Trimming removed 1 base from V and 5 bases from J, with 11 bases in between. CDR3 in amino acids: CASSLLVSVETQYF. The CDR3 region has the DNA TGTGCCAGCAGTTTATTAGTCAGCGTGGAGACCCAGTACTTC.

This clonotype was detected ten times or more. In nucleotides, the CDR3 is TGCGCCAGCAGCTCGGATGCGGGAGGGCGGAAGTTCTTC. Its translation is CASSSDAGGRKFF. This chain links TRBV5-1 with TRBJ2-1; 9 bases agree with TRBD2. The ends lost 3 bases at V and 14 bases at J; junction bases unmatched: 9. From germline, CDR1 is SGHRS and CDR2 YFSETQ. The CDR3 consists of 13 residues.

This clonotype was detected many times. The rearrangement uses TRBV7-9 and TRBJ2-1, with 10 nucleotides matching TRBD2. The CDR3 totals 16 residues. Germline CDR1 SEHNR, CDR2 FQNEAQ (reference sequence). The V and J ends lost 0 bases and 9 bases, in that order; junction bases with no gene match: 8. The CDR3 DNA sequence: TGTGCCAGCAGCTTAGCGGCTAGCGGGAGAGGGGGTGAGCAGTTCTTC. Translation: CASSLAASGRGGEQFF.

This clonotype was observed many times. V gene TRBV10-3 combines with J gene TRBJ2-1; maybe TRBD2 (5 bases). Trimming took 3 bases from V and 8 from J, leaving 20 bases between them. The CDR3 consists of 16 residues. Germline CDR1 ENHRY, CDR2 SYGVKD. The CDR3 DNA follows: TGTGCCATCAGTGATTCTGAACAAGTAATGGAGGATGAGCAGTTCTTC. Its protein is CAISDSEQVMEDEQFF.

This clonotype showed up many times. The chain links TRBV6-2 or TRBV6-3 to TRBJ2-1; 8 nucleotides match TRBD1. This CDR3 contains 14 residues. Germline V gene sequence: CDR1 MNHEY, CDR2 SVGEGT. The V gene end was trimmed by 8 bases and the J gene end by 6 bases; junction bases not matched to a gene: 9. The CDR3 region has the DNA TGTGCCAGCTTAACAGGGGGGACTGGCAATGAGCAGTTCTTC. It encodes CASLTGGTGNEQFF.

This clonotype was observed many times. The chain couples TRBV10-3 to TRBJ2-3, with 11 bases fitting TRBD2. This CDR3 comprises 16 residues. V lost 4 bases and J lost 2; bases outside the gene matches: 5. The germline CDR1 and CDR2 sequences are ENHRY and SYGVKD. In nucleotides, the CDR3 is TGTGCCATCAGTGGTACTAGCGGGGGAATCACAGATACGCAGTATTTT. Protein: CAISGTSGGITDTQYF.

This clonotype was observed at least ten times. The CDR3: CAREGTREQGKETQYF. In DNA, the CDR3 is TGCGCCAGGGAGGGGACGCGAGAACAGGGAAAAGAGACCCAGTACTTC. This sequence joins TRBV5-1 and TRBJ2-5; D is perhaps TRBD1 or TRBD2 (6 bases each). The CDR3 is 16 amino acids. Trimming took 8 bases from V and 3 from J, leaving 23 bases between them. Germline CDR1 reads SGHRS; CDR2 reads YFSETQ.

Ten or more counts support this clonotype. The chain combines TRBV28 with TRBJ1-2, with 10 nucleotides matching TRBD1. The V and J ends lost 1 base and 7 bases, in that order; junction bases with no gene match: 3. Germline V gene data show CDR1 as MDHEN and CDR2 as SYDVKM. The CDR3 is 14 residues long. The CDR3 nucleotides are TGTGCCAGCAGTTTATTGGACAGGGGGGGTGGCTACACCTTC. Translated: CASSLLDRGGGYTF.

Many counts were recorded for this clonotype. The J gene is TRBJ1-4, the V gene TRBV28; no firm D call. Trimming removed 6 bases from V and 2 bases from J, with 13 bases in between. Germline V gives CDR1 MDHEN, CDR2 SYDVKM. The CDR3 totals 15 residues. CDR3 DNA: TGTGCCAGCAGCACACCGAGACCGACTAATGAAAAACTGTTTTTT. Protein product: CASSTPRPTNEKLFF. Using reference TRBV28 and TRBJ1-4 for the parts outside the CDR3, the full variable domain is DVKVTQSSRYLVKRTGEKVFLECVQDMDHENMFWYRQDPGLGLRLIYFSYDVKMKEKGDIPEGYSVSREKKERFSLILESASTNQTSMYLCASSTPRPTNEKLFFGSGTQLSVL.

This clonotype was counted ten times or more. The V gene is TRBV9, the J gene TRBJ2-5; TRBD2 agrees at 14 bases. Germline CDR1 reads SGDLS; CDR2 reads YYNGEE. This CDR3 has 16 residues. Losses at the gene ends were 4 bases for V and 3 bases for J; bases not matched to a gene: 5. CDR3 in DNA: TGTGCCAGCAGCCCTACGACTAGCGGGAGGGAAGAGACCCAGTACTTC. This gives the protein CASSPTTSGREETQYF. The complete variable domain, with remaining parts taken from reference TRBV9 and TRBJ2-5, reads DSGVTQTPKHLITATGQRVTLRCSPRSGDLSVYWYQQSLDQGLQFLIQYYNGEERAKGNILERFSAQQFPDLHSELNLSSLELGDSALYFCASSPTTSGREETQYFGPGTRLLVL.

This clonotype was detected ten times or more. The chain combines TRBV18 with TRBJ1-1; perhaps TRBD1 as D (6 bases). The V gene's germline CDR1 is KGHSH and CDR2 LQKENI. V dropped 3 bases and J dropped 0 bases, with 11 bases sitting between them. The CDR3 spans 15 residues. The CDR3 is CASSPGGRVNTEAFF. The CDR3 region has the DNA TGTGCCAGCTCACCGGGGGGCAGGGTGAACACTGAAGCTTTCTTT.

This clonotype was found many times. The chain links TRBV29-1 to TRBJ2-1; possible D gene TRBD1, 5 bases. The CDR3 is 14 residues long. The germline V gene has CDR1 SQVTM and CDR2 ANQGSEA. V gave up 4 bases and J gave up 3 bases, with 13 bases separating them. As DNA, the CDR3 is TGCAGCGTTGCAGTGACAGAGATCTACAATGAGCAGTTCTTC. Amino acids: CSVAVTEIYNEQFF.

This clonotype was observed a few times. The chain couples TRBV18 to TRBJ2-7; 7 positions match TRBD2. Unmatched junction bases numbered 4, after V lost 6 bases and J lost 2 bases. CDR1 and CDR2 (germline): KGHSH, LQKENI. The length of the CDR3 is 13 residues. The CDR3 sequence: CASSPGRAYEQYF. The CDR3 DNA reads as TGTGCCAGCTCGCCGGGGAGGGCCTACGAGCAGTACTTC.

This clonotype was recorded many times. The chain recombines TRBV10-2 with TRBJ2-2; D call uncertain. V was pared by 3 bases and J by 5 bases, with 7 bases between. Germline-derived CDR1 and CDR2 are WSHSY and SAAADI. The CDR3 is made up of 13 amino acids. DNA for the CDR3: TGCGCCAGCAGTGAAGAGCCGACCGGGGAGCTGTTTTTT. Amino acids: CASSEEPTGELFF.